The 22 T cell receptor beta chains below were found in one sample sequenced in a study of molecular identifiers for immune sequencing clone quantification (dated by TCRdb to 2016 to 2019). Libraries came from PCR. The instrument given in TCRdb is NextSeq 500. The raw public reads went through TCRdb reprocessing: fastp at Q25, MiXCR clone calling, in-frame beta chains kept. Identical CDR3 proteins give one entry, which carries the most common genes and DNA. The sample data list 37,000 or so distinct CDR3 sequences, and roughly 24% of these were observed just once. The ten largest make up around 1% of the sample. The sequenced sample was naive CD8+ T cells from blood, with Jurkat cell RNA spiked in. This specimen's cell subset or site label, interpreted: FACS-sorted CD8+CD4-CCR7+CD45RA+ naive T cells. Receptors originate from a human donor in good health. Some libraries in this study had Jurkat cell RNA spiked in.

Comments on this clonotype: This clone may be a read error of a much larger clone one base away. The CDR3 end shows no conserved phenylalanine or tryptophan, and so a read error is likely. This rearrangement joins TRBV6-2 or TRBV6-3 to TRBJ2-5, with no clear D. CDR3 length: 15 residues. Trimming removed 7 bases at V and 0 bases at J, with 15 bases between. The germline CDR1 and CDR2 sequences are MNHEY and SVGEGT. This CDR3 is CASTDVAENQETQYL. The CDR3 bases are TGTGCCAGCACGGACGTAGCCGAGAACCAAGAGACCCAGTACCTC.

In this sample, this clonotype turned up many times. The chain recombines TRBV19 with TRBJ1-1, with D perhaps matching TRBD1 (5 bases). The CDR3 consists of 11 residues. V was clipped by 7 bases and J by 5 bases, with 8 bases between them. Germline V CDR1 and CDR2: LNHDA, SQIVND (reference sequence). The CDR3 DNA reads as TGTGCCAGTAACCAGGGAACTGAAGCTTTCTTT. It is translated as CASNQGTEAFF. Variable domain in full (rest from reference TRBV19 and TRBJ1-1): DGGITQSPKYLFRKEGQNVTLSCEQNLNHDAMYWYRQDPGQGLRLIYYSQIVNDFQKGDIAEGYSVSREKKESFPLTVTSAQKNPTAFYLCASNQGTEAFFGQGTRLTVV.

This clonotype was detected many times. This chain uses TRBV6-1 with TRBJ2-1, with D hard to call. The CDR3 totals 14 residues. Trimming removed 3 bases at V and 6 bases at J, with 12 bases between. Germline V gene sequence: CDR1 MNHNS, CDR2 SASEGT. CDR3 in amino acids: CASSEAHPGNEQFF. The DNA for the CDR3 is TGTGCCAGCAGTGAGGCTCACCCTGGCAATGAGCAGTTCTTC.

Concerning this clonotype: It may be a read error: a sequence one base away is much more abundant. The chain employs TRBV12-3 or TRBV12-4 and TRBJ2-7; 7 bases are shared with TRBD2. After removal of 10 bases from V and 3 bases from J, the junction contained 9 bases not matched to a gene. This CDR3 spans 13 amino acids. The CDR3 bases are TGTGCCATCGCCGGGGGGAGATTCTACGAGCAGTACTTC. It specifies CAIAGGRFYEQYF.

This clonotype was found many times. This chain joins TRBV7-2 and TRBJ2-2; no clear D. The CDR3 is 15 amino acids. V lost 4 bases and J 0 bases, leaving 9 bases between the germline ends. Germline V CDR1 and CDR2: SGHTA, FQGNSA. The CDR3 nucleotides read TGTGCCAGCAGCTCATTAGCTGCGAACACCGGGGAGCTGTTTTTT. This sequence encodes CASSSLAANTGELFF. Supplemented by reference TRBV7-2 and TRBJ2-2, the full variable domain reads GAGVSQSPSNKVTEKGKDVELRCDPISGHTALYWYRQSLGQGLEFLIYFQGNSAPDKSGLPSDRFSAERTGGSVSTLTIQRTQQEDSAVYLCASSSLAANTGELFFGEGSRLTVL.

This clonotype was recorded many times. V is TRBV4-3 and J is TRBJ2-7, with TRBD2 matching 7 bases. The ends lost 6 bases at V and 2 bases at J; junction bases unmatched: 10. Germline V lookup: CDR1 LGHNA, CDR2 YSLEER. The CDR3 covers 15 residues. The CDR3 region is CASSPTTSVTYEQYF. Written as DNA, the CDR3 is TGCGCCAGCAGTCCAACTACTAGCGTAACCTACGAGCAGTACTTC.

This clonotype appeared a few times. The chain employs TRBV7-9 and TRBJ2-7; possible D gene TRBD2, 5 bases. CDR1 SEHNR and CDR2 FQNEAQ come from the germline V gene (reference sequence). CDR3 length: 15 residues. V gave up 5 bases and J gave up 0 bases, with 14 bases separating them. Here the CDR3 reads CASSRMAGVSYEQYF. The DNA for the CDR3 is TGTGCCAGCAGCCGAATGGCGGGTGTCTCCTACGAGCAGTACTTC.

This clonotype showed up many times. The gene calls are TRBV7-9 and TRBJ2-7, with TRBD2 matching over 7 bases. With 5 bases clipped from V and 3 bases from J, the junction kept 10 bases outside the gene matches. CDR3 length: 15 residues. The germline CDR1 and CDR2 sequences are SEHNR and FQNEAQ (reference sequence). The CDR3 nucleotides are TGTGCCAGCAGCCCACCCGTTGCGGGAGTCTACGAGCAGTACTTC. It translates to CASSPPVAGVYEQYF.

This clonotype was observed a few times. V gene TRBV27 combines with J gene TRBJ1-1; no firm D call. Trimming cost V 2 bases and J 4 bases, with 14 bases left between them. From germline, CDR1 is MNHEY and CDR2 SMNVEV (reference sequence). This CDR3 has 15 residues. DNA for the CDR3: TGTGCCAGCAGTTTAATCGGCGGCCTGGGCACTGAAGCTTTCTTT. Amino acid sequence: CASSLIGGLGTEAFF.

Details on this clonotype: This may come from a read error, since a much larger clone is one base off. The rearrangement joins TRBV20-1 to TRBJ2-7, with a tentative D call TRBD1 (6 bases). CDR1 is DFQATT, CDR2 SNEGSKA, per germline (reference sequence). The CDR3 covers 13 residues. Trimming stripped 5 bases from V and 3 bases from J, with 14 bases between. The CDR3 nucleotides are TGCAGTGCTTGGGGTGGGGGCGGCTACGAGCAGTACTTC. This gives the protein CSAWGGGGYEQYF.

As concerns this clonotype: As the CDR3 is not closed by the conserved phenylalanine or tryptophan, this likely results from a read error. The DNA is omitted, as the CDR3 cannot be located on it reliably, and the CDR3 follows TCRdb's listing. The J gene is TRBJ2-4, the V gene TRBV19. Looked up from germline, CDR1 is LNHDA and CDR2 is SQIVND (reference sequence). The CDR3 numbers 17 amino acids, ends counted. The chain's CDR3 is CASSIEDEKLAKNIQCL.

The sample holds many counts of this clonotype. In DNA, the CDR3 is TGCAGCGTGCAGACAGTCTACGAGCAGTACTTC. Translating gives CSVQTVYEQYF. The chain couples TRBV29-1 to TRBJ2-7; D might be TRBD1 (5 bases). Germline loops: CDR1 SQVTM, CDR2 ANQGSEA. V was clipped by 6 bases and J by 3 bases, with 9 bases between them. The CDR3 is made up of 11 amino acids.

This clonotype occurred a few times. A single base separates this from a much larger clone, so it may be a read error. V usage is TRBV6-5 and J usage is TRBJ2-3; no clear D. Germline values: CDR1 MNHEY, CDR2 SVGAGI. The CDR3 has 14 amino acids. The CDR3 region is CASSYLSSTDAQYF. CDR3 DNA sequence: TGTGCCAGCAGTTACCTTTCCAGCACAGATGCGCAGTATTTT.

A note on this clonotype: The junction departs from germline at one end; a sequencing error may be responsible. The gene calls are TRBV11-2 and TRBJ1-3, with a tentative D call TRBD1 (5 bases). The CDR3 loop spans 15 amino acids. Per germline, CDR1 SGHAT and CDR2 FQNNGV. CDR3 coding DNA: TGTGCCCGCAGCTTAGATCCCGGGACTGGAACCCCCCTATATTTT. It yields the protein CARSLDPGTGTPLYF.

This clonotype showed up just once. One base away lies a much larger clone, so this may be a sequencing read error. The chain couples TRBV27 to TRBJ2-7; 8 nucleotides agree with TRBD1. Germline V gene data show CDR1 as MNHEY and CDR2 as SMNVEV (reference sequence). Germline trimming cut 11 bases from V and 6 bases from J; bases unmatched to any gene: 15. This CDR3 is built from 14 residues. CDR3 sequence (DNA): TGTGCCGGCCGCTTGGCGGCAGGGGGCCTCGAGCAGTACTTC. This sequence encodes CAGRLAAGGLEQYF.

This clonotype was seen ten or more times. The V gene is TRBV6-6, the J gene TRBJ2-3, with no clear D. The CDR3 length is 15 residues. Germline V lookup: CDR1 MNHNY, CDR2 SVGAGI (reference sequence). Trimming took 6 bases from V and 2 from J, leaving 15 bases between them. DNA for the CDR3: TGTGCCAGCAGACCCGATGGGTTTCTCACAGATACGCAGTATTTT. This translates into CASRPDGFLTDTQYF.

The genes are TRBV24-1 and TRBJ2-6, with D possibly TRBD1 on 5 matching bases. Germline loops: CDR1 KGHDR, CDR2 SFDVKD. Trimming removed 5 bases at V and 0 bases at J, with 10 bases between. The CDR3 extends over 16 amino acids. CDR3 sequence: CATSAIRVSGANVLTF. CDR3 in DNA: TGTGCCACCAGTGCCATCAGGGTCTCTGGGGCCAACGTCCTGACTTTC.

Notes on this clonotype: Relative to the germline gene, one junction end is altered; a read error may explain this. The chain employs TRBV6-5 and TRBJ1-1; the D gene is possibly TRBD1 (5 bases). The CDR3 length is 14 residues. Germline CDR1 reads MNHEY; CDR2 reads SVGAGI. DNA for the CDR3: TGTGCCAGCAGCTATGGGGGGGGGTTGACTGATGCTTTCTTT. It specifies CASSYGGGLTDAFF.

The sample holds a few counts of this clonotype. The rearrangement uses TRBV3-1 and TRBJ2-2; the match to TRBD2 covers 10 bases. Germline V gives CDR1 LGHDT, CDR2 YNNKEL (reference sequence). CDR3 length equals 18 residues. Germline trimming cut 0 bases from V and 5 bases from J; bases unmatched to any gene: 9. The CDR3 sequence is CASSQDEASGRVTGELFF. The CDR3 coding sequence is TGTGCCAGCAGCCAAGACGAGGCTAGCGGGAGAGTAACCGGGGAGCTGTTTTTT.

This clonotype was seen many times. V gene TRBV5-5 combines with J gene TRBJ2-3; the match to TRBD2 covers 15 bases. In germline, CDR1 is SGHKS, CDR2 YYEKEE (reference sequence). V gave up 4 bases and J gave up 6 bases; unmatched junction bases: 12. CDR3 size: 18 residues. CDR3 coding DNA: TGTGCCAGCAGCCCGGGACTAGCGGGGGGCGATTTCCCCGATACGCAGTATTTT. Encoded protein: CASSPGLAGGDFPDTQYF.

This clonotype was seen a handful of times. Because it lacks the conserved phenylalanine or tryptophan at the end, this CDR3 is likely a read error. The rearrangement joins TRBV6-5 to TRBJ2-5, with D possibly being TRBD2 (6 bases). The CDR3 is 15 amino acids. The V gene's germline CDR1 is MNHEY and CDR2 SVGAGI. Trimming left V 5 bases short and J 2 bases short, with 15 bases between. CDR3 loop: CASSILRAGQETQYL. The CDR3 bases are TGTGCCAGCAGTATTCTGAGGGCGGGGCAAGAGACCCAGTACCTC.

This clonotype was observed at least ten times. J is TRBJ2-7 and V is TRBV5-1; TRBD1 matches 8 bases. CDR1 is SGHRS, CDR2 YFSETQ, per germline. The length of the CDR3 is 15 residues. The V gene end was trimmed by 4 bases and the J gene end by 5 bases; junction bases not matched to a gene: 11. CDR3 bases: TGCGCCAGCAGCCTAAGGGACAGGCTTTTTGACGAGCAGTACTTC. Translated: CASSLRDRLFDEQYF.